These 10 T cell receptor beta chains were sequenced from one sample in a study of OX40 agonist ivuxolimab in advanced cancers. Clones were sequenced by immunoSEQ multiplex PCR, and TCRdb holds only the in-frame ones, with some missing. The data contain tens of thousands of clones, around four fifths of them seen just once; the ten biggest clones take up 3.4%. The sample in question was CD4+ or CD8+ T cells sorted from blood, obtained in a trial of the OX40 agonist ivuxolimab. The receptors were sampled from an adult with an advanced solid tumor such as melanoma, head and neck, liver or kidney cancer.

The chain has TRBV10-3 and TRBJ2-3; no clear D. The V end was cut by 3 bases, the J end by 1 base, with 5 bases between. CDR3 length: 13 amino acids. Germline-derived CDR1 and CDR2 are ENHRY and SYGVKD. For the CDR3, the DNA is TGTGCCATCAGTGATGAGGGCACAGATACGCAGTATTTT. It codes for CAISDEGTDTQYF.

The J gene is TRBJ2-5, the V gene TRBV7-8; 9 nucleotides agree with TRBD1. V gave up 5 bases and J gave up 5 bases; unmatched junction bases: 6. CDR1 and CDR2 (germline): SGHVS, FQNEAQ. The CDR3 runs 14 residues. The CDR3 spells CASSPWTGEETQYF. The CDR3 nucleotides read TGTGCCAGCAGCCCCTGGACAGGGGAGGAGACCCAGTACTTC. Supplemented by reference TRBV7-8 and TRBJ2-5, the full variable domain reads GAGVSQSPRYKVAKRGQDVALRCDPISGHVSLFWYQQALGQGPEFLTYFQNEAQLDKSGLPSDRFFAERPEGSVSTLKIQRTQQEDSAVYLCASSPWTGEETQYFGPGTRLLVL.

V gene TRBV7-2 combines with J gene TRBJ1-4; no definite D call. The CDR3 sequence is 13 residues long. Germline CDR1 and CDR2: SGHTA and FQGNSA. The V end lost 4 bases, the J end lost 5 bases, and 8 bases lay between the germline ends. The CDR3 reads CASSSPQNEKLFF. In nucleotides, the CDR3 is TGTGCCAGCAGCTCCCCCCAAAATGAAAAACTGTTTTTT.

The V call is TRBV6-5, the J call TRBJ2-3; no reliable D call. The CDR3 contains 13 residues. Trimming shortened V by 8 bases and J by 6 bases, and 15 bases separated the two germline ends. The germline V gene encodes CDR1 MNHEY and CDR2 SVGAGI. In DNA, the CDR3 is TGTGCCAGCTCTTCACGCCGGGCGGATACGCAGTATTTT. It specifies CASSSRRADTQYF.

The gene calls are TRBV5-5 and TRBJ1-5; no reliable D call. V dropped 5 bases and J dropped 0 bases, with 12 bases sitting between them. Germline V gives CDR1 SGHKS, CDR2 YYEKEE (reference sequence). This CDR3 is built from 15 residues. CDR3 DNA: TGTGCCAGCAGTCTGGGGTATAATAGCAATCAGCCCCAGCATTTT. Translating gives CASSLGYNSNQPQHF.

The genes are TRBV5-1 and TRBJ2-7; 10 bases fit TRBD2. The junction had 6 bases not matched to a gene; V was cut back by 4 bases and J by 2 bases. Germline-derived CDR1 and CDR2 are SGHRS and YFSETQ. CDR3 size: 15 residues. CDR3 sequence: CASSTSGDAPYEQYF. For the CDR3, the DNA is TGCGCCAGCAGCACTAGCGGGGACGCCCCCTACGAGCAGTACTTC.

This clone was observed a handful of times. The chain uses TRBV27 and TRBJ1-1; a possible D gene is TRBD1 (6 bases). Trimming took off 5 bases at V and 5 bases at J, with 15 bases between the two ends. The V gene's germline CDR1 is MNHEY and CDR2 SMNVEV (reference sequence). This CDR3 is built from 14 residues. The CDR3 sequence is CASSTKTGGTEAFF. The CDR3 nucleotides are TGTGCCAGCAGTACGAAGACAGGCGGGACTGAAGCTTTCTTT.

V gene TRBV9 combines with J gene TRBJ1-1, with a weak D call TRBD1 (5 bases). CDR3 length equals 15 residues. Germline-derived CDR1 and CDR2 are SGDLS and YYNGEE. V shed 0 bases and J shed 4 bases, with 13 bases lying between them. As DNA, the CDR3 is TGTGCCAGCAGCGTAGTAGTAGGGGTCGGCACTGAAGCTTTCTTT. Translated, it gives CASSVVVGVGTEAFF.

J is TRBJ2-1 and V is TRBV7-3; D is perhaps TRBD1 (6 bases). The CDR3 extends over 14 amino acids. CDR1 is SGHTA, CDR2 FQGTGA, per germline. Trimming took off 0 bases at V and 8 bases at J, with 11 bases between the two ends. Here the CDR3 DNA reads TGTGCCAGCAGCTTAACAGGGACAAGAGATGAGCAGTTCTTC. Protein product: CASSLTGTRDEQFF.

This CDR3 is CASSKSRVTNTEAFF. Here the CDR3 DNA reads TGTGCCAGCAGCAAATCCAGGGTGACGAACACTGAAGCTTTCTTT. V gene TRBV21-1 combines with J gene TRBJ1-1; the D segment call TRBD1 is taken from the table without a DNA check. TRBV21-1 is an annotated pseudogene. The CDR3 runs 15 residues.